This TCR beta chain appears in the sequencing data of a study of cytomegalovirus exposure and HLA in healthy donors. Study at large: In an earlier analysis, approximately 120 million unique TCR beta sequences were found from some 180 million T cells. Study-wide results and caveats: Using a false discovery rate of 0.05, a later analysis showed that approximately 17,000 TCR beta sequences were associated with HLA alleles.

Worth noting for this clone: The target antigen is unknown.

Amplification used 60 Vbeta primers and 13 Jbeta primers. Profiled with immunoSEQ multiplex PCR; TCRdb holds only in-frame clones, not every one. The sample lists 150,000 or so clones; about 76% were seen once. The receptor comes from a man between 25 and 39 years old in good health and CMV-seropositive. Sequenced sample: PBMCs.

CDR3: CASTHRDSGTGELFF. DNA for the CDR3: TGTGCCAGTACGCACCGGGACTCTGGCACCGGGGAGCTGTTTTTT. This chain joins TRBV19 and TRBJ2-2, with D possibly TRBD2 on 6 matching bases. The germline V gene encodes CDR1 LNHDA and CDR2 SQIVND (reference sequence). The CDR3 runs 15 residues. V lost 7 bases and J 4 bases, leaving 16 bases between the germline ends.